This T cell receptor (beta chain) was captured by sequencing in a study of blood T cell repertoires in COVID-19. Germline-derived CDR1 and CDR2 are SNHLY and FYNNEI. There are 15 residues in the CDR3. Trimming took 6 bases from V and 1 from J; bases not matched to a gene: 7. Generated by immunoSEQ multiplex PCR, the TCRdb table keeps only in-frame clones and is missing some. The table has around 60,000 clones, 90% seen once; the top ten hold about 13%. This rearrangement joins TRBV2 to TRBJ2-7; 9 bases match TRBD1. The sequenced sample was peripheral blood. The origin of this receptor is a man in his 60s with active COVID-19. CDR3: CASRETGTGSYEQYF. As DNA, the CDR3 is TGTGCCAGCAGGGAAACCGGGACAGGGTCCTACGAGCAGTACTTC.